The 4 T cell receptor beta chains below all came from one sample that was sequenced in a study of blood T cell repertoires in COVID-19. The table came from immunoSEQ multiplex PCR; TCRdb's copy has only in-frame clones and leaves some out. The table includes 280,000 or so clones, 85% detected once. The sample consisted of PBMCs or T cells enriched from blood (not recorded which). The receptors were gathered from a woman in her forties or fifties who had recovered from COVID-19.

The genes are TRBV30 and TRBJ2-7; 11 bases fit TRBD2. After removal of 0 bases from V and 6 bases from J, the junction contained 4 bases not matched to a gene. This CDR3 comprises 14 residues. Germline V gives CDR1 GTSNPN, CDR2 SVGIG (reference sequence). The DNA for the CDR3 is TGTGCCTGGAGTGTCTTAGGACTAGCGGGCGAGCAGTACTTC. Residues: CAWSVLGLAGEQYF.

V usage is TRBV29-1 and J usage is TRBJ1-4; 9 bases align to TRBD1. CDR1 SQVTM and CDR2 ANQGSEA come from the germline V gene. The CDR3 is made up of 16 amino acids. J lost 7 bases, V lost 4 bases, and 13 bases had no gene match. CDR3 region: CSVGRGQGVTVEKLFF. As DNA, the CDR3 is TGCAGCGTTGGCCGGGGACAGGGAGTCACGGTTGAAAAACTGTTTTTT.

The CDR3 reads CASSLNRGEGGYTF. DNA for the CDR3: TGTGCCAGCAGCTTAAATAGGGGGGAGGGAGGCTACACCTTC. This chain joins TRBV13 and TRBJ1-2; a weak D match, TRBD1 (6 bases). The CDR3 is made up of 14 amino acids. CDR1 PRHDT and CDR2 FYEKMQ come from the germline V gene (reference sequence). Trimming stripped 2 bases from V and 8 bases from J, with 15 bases between.

The CDR3 loop reads CASSLGLAGTTDTQYF. In nucleotides, the CDR3 is TGTGCCAGCAGCTTAGGCCTAGCGGGAACCACAGATACGCAGTATTTT. The V gene is TRBV7-7, the J gene TRBJ2-3, with 9 bases matching TRBD2. V lost 1 base and J lost 2; bases outside the gene matches: 4. CDR1 and CDR2 from the germline V gene are SSHAT and FNYEAQ (reference sequence). The CDR3 spans 16 residues.